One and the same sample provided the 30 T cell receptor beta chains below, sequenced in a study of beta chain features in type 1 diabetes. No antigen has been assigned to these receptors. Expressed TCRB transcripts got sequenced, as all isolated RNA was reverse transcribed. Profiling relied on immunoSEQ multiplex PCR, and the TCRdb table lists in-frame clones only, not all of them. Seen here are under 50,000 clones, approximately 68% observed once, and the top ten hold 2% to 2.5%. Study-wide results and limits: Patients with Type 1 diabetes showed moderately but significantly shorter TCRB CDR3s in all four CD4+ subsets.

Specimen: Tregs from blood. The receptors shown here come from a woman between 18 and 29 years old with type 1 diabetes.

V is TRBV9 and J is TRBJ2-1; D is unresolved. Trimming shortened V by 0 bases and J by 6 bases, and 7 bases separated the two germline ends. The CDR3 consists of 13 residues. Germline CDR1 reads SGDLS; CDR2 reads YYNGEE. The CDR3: CASSVAAVNEQFF. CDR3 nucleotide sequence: TGTGCCAGCAGCGTAGCGGCGGTCAATGAGCAGTTCTTC.

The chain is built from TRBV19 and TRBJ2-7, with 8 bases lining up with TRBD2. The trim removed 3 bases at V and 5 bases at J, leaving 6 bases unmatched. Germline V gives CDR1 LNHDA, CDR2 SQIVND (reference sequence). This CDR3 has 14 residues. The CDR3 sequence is CASSIRGGSHEQYF. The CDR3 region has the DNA TGTGCCAGTAGTATCCGGGGGGGTAGCCACGAGCAGTACTTC.

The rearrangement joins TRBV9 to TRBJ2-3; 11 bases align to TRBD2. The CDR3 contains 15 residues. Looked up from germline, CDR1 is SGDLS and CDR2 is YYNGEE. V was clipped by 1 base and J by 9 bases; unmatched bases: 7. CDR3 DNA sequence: TGTGCCAGCAGCGTATCTACTAGCGGGAGCGGGACGCAGTATTTT. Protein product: CASSVSTSGSGTQYF.

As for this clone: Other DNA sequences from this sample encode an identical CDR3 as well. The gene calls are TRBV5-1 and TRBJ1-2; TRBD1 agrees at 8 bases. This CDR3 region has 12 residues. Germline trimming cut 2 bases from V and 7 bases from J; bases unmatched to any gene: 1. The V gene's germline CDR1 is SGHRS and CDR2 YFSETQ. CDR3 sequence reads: CASSLGTGGYTF. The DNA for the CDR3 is TGCGCCAGCAGCTTAGGGACAGGTGGCTACACCTTC.

The CDR3 is CASSRRTANTEAFF. The CDR3 DNA follows: TGTGCCAGCAGTCGCCGGACAGCGAACACTGAAGCTTTCTTT. The chain recombines TRBV7-9 with TRBJ1-1, with D perhaps TRBD1 (6 bases). Trimming cost V 6 bases and J 1 base, with 12 bases left between them. Germline CDR1 and CDR2: SEHNR and FQNEAQ (reference sequence). This CDR3 region has 14 residues.

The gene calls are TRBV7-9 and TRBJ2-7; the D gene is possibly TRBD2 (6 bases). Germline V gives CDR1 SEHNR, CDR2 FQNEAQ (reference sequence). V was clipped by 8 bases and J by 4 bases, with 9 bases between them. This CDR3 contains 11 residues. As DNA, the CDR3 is TGTGCCAGCGCTCGGGGGTACGAGCAGTACTTC. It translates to CASARGYEQYF.

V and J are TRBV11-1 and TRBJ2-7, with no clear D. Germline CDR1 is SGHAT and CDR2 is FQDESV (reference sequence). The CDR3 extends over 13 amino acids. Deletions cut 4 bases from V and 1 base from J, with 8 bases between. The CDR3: CASSSPPSYEQYF. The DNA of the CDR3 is TGTGCCAGCAGCTCCCCTCCTTCCTACGAGCAGTACTTC.

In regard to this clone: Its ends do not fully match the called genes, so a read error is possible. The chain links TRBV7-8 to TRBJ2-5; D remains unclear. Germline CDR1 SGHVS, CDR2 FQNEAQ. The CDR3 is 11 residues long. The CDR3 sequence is CASSLARAPNF. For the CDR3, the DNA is TGTGCCAGCAGCTTAGCCCGAGCCCCAAACTTC.

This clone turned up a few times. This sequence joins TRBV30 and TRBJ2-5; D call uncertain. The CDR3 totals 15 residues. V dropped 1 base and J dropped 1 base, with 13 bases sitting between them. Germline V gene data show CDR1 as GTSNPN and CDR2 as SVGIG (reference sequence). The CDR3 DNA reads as TGTGCCTGGAGTGGTCTCCTCAAGCTCCAAGAGACCCAGTACTTC. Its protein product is CAWSGLLKLQETQYF. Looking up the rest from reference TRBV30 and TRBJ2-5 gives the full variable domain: SQTIHQWPATLVQPVGSPLSLECTVEGTSNPNLYWYRQAAGRGLQLLFYSVGIGQISSEVPQNLSASRPQDRQFILSSKKLLLSDSGFYLCAWSGLLKLQETQYFGPGTRLLVL.

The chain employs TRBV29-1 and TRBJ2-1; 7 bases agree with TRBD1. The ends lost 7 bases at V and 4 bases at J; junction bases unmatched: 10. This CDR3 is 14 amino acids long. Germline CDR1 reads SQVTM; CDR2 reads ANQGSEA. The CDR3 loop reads CSALGTEGYNEQFF. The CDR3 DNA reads TGCAGCGCCCTCGGGACAGAAGGGTACAATGAGCAGTTCTTC.

In DNA form, the CDR3 reads TGTGCCAGCAGCTTAACCCAGGGGCGCTACGAGCAGTACTTC. Encoded protein: CASSLTQGRYEQYF. This rearrangement joins TRBV7-9 to TRBJ2-7; D is possibly TRBD1 (6 bases). The CDR3 spans 14 residues. Between the trimmed V and J ends, which lost 2 bases and 3 bases, there was a span of 11 bases. Germline assignment: CDR1 SEHNR and CDR2 FQNEAQ (reference sequence).

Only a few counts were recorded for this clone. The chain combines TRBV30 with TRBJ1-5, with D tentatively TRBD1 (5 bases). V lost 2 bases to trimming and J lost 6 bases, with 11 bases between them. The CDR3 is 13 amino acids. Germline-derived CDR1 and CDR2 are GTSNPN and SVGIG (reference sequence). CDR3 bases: TGTGCCTGGAGTCTATCGGGGGGTCAGCCCCAGCATTTT. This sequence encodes CAWSLSGGQPQHF.

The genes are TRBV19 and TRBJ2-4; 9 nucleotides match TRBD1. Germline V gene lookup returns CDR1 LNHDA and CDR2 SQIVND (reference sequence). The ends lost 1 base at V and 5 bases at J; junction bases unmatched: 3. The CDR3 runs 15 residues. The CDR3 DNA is TGTGCCAGTAGTATAGGGGACAGGGACGAAAACATTCAGTACTTC. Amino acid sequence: CASSIGDRDENIQYF. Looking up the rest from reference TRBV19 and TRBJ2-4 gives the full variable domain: DGGITQSPKYLFRKEGQNVTLSCEQNLNHDAMYWYRQDPGQGLRLIYYSQIVNDFQKGDIAEGYSVSREKKESFPLTVTSAQKNPTAFYLCASSIGDRDENIQYFGAGTRLSVL.

CDR3 loop: CASSTESSGANVLTF. DNA for the CDR3: TGTGCCAGCAGTACAGAGAGCTCTGGGGCCAACGTCCTGACTTTC. The chain employs TRBV28 and TRBJ2-6; D not resolved. The V end was cut by 5 bases, the J end by 0 bases, with 8 bases between. Germline V gene lookup returns CDR1 MDHEN and CDR2 SYDVKM. CDR3 length equals 15 residues.

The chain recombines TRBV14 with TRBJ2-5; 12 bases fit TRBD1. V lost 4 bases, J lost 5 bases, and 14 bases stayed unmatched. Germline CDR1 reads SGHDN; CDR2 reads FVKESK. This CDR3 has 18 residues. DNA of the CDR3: TGTGCCAGCAGCCGGGACAGGGGGCAGACTAGCTTCCAGGAGACCCAGTACTTC. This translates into CASSRDRGQTSFQETQYF.

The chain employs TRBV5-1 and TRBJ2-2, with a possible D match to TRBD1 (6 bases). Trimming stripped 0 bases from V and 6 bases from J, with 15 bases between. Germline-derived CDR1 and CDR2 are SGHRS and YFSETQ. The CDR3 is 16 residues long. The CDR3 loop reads CASSLVPQGAPGELFF. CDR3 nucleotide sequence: TGCGCCAGCAGCTTGGTCCCACAGGGCGCACCCGGGGAGCTGTTTTTT.

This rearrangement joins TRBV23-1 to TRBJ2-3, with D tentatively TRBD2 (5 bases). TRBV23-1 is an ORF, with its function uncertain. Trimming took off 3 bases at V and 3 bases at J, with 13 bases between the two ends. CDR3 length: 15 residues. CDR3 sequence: CASSQKGSGTDTQYF. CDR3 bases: TGCGCCAGCAGTCAGAAGGGTTCGGGGACAGATACGCAGTATTTT.

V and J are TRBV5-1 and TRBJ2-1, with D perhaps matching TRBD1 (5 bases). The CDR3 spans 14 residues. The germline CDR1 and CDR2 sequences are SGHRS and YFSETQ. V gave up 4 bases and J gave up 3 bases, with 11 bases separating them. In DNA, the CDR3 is TGCGCCAGCAGCCCTCAGGGCGGCTACAATGAGCAGTTCTTC. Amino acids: CASSPQGGYNEQFF. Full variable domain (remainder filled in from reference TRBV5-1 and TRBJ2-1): KAGVTQTPRYLIKTRGQQVTLSCSPISGHRSVSWYQQTPGQGLQFLFEYFSETQRNKGNFPGRFSGRQFSNSRSEMNVSTLELGDSALYLCASSPQGGYNEQFFGPGTRLTVL.

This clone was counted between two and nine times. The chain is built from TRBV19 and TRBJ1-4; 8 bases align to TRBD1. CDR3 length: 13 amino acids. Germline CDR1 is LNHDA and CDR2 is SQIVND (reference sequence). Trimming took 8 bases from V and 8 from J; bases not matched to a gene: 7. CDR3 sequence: CASGRGLGEKLFF. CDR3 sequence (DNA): TGTGCCAGTGGCAGGGGGCTAGGCGAAAAACTGTTTTTT.

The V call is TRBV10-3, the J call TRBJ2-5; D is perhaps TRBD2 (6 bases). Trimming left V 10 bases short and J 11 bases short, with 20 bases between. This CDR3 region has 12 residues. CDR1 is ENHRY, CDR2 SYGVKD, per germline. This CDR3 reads CATSLTAREQYF. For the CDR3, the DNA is TGTGCCACCTCCCTTACGGCCCGGGAGCAGTACTTC.

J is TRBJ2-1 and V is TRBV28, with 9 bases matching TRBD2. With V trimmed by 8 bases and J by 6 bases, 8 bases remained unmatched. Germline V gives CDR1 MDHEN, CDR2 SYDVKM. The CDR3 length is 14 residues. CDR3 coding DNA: TGTGCCAGCGGCGGCGGGAGGGCCCGCAATGAGCAGTTCTTC. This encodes CASGGGRARNEQFF.

CDR3 nucleotide sequence: TGTGCCAGCAGCCTCGTTTACCAGGGTACGCAGTATTTT. It yields the protein CASSLVYQGTQYF. The rearrangement uses TRBV7-2 and TRBJ2-3, with D tentatively TRBD1 (5 bases). The CDR3 covers 13 residues. The germline V gene encodes CDR1 SGHTA and CDR2 FQGNSA. Trimming shortened V by 5 bases and J by 8 bases, and 14 bases separated the two germline ends.

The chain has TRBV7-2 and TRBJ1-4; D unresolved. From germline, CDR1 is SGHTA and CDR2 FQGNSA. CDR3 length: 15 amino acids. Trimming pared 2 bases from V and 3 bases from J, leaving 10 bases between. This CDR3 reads CASSLLWQPNEKLFF. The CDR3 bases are TGTGCCAGCAGCTTATTGTGGCAACCTAATGAAAAACTGTTTTTT.

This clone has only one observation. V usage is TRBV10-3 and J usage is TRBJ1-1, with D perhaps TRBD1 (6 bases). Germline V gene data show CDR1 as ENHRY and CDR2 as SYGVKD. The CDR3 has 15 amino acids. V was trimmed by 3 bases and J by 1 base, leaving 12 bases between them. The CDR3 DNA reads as TGTGCCATCAGTGATAGTGGGGGCCGGAACACTGAAGCTTTCTTT. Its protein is CAISDSGGRNTEAFF.

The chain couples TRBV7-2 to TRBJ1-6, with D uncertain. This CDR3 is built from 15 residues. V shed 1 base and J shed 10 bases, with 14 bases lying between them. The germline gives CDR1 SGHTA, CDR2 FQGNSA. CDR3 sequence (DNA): TGTGCCAGCAGCTTAGTGGGAGTTGGGGAATCACCCCTCCACTTT. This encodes CASSLVGVGESPLHF.

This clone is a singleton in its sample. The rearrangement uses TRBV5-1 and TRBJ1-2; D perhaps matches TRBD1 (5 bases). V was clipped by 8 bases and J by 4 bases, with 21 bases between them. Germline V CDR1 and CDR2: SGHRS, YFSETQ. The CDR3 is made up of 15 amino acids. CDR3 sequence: CASSSVGGELYGYTF. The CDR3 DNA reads TGCGCCAGTTCCTCGGTGGGGGGGGAGCTCTATGGCTACACCTTC.

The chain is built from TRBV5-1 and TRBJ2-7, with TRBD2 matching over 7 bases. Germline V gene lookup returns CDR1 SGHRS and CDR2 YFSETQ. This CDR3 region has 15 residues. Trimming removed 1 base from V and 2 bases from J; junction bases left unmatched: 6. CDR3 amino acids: CASSLSGGSTYEQYF. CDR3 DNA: TGCGCCAGCAGCTTGTCCGGGGGGTCTACCTACGAGCAGTACTTC. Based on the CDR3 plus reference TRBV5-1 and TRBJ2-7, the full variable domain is KAGVTQTPRYLIKTRGQQVTLSCSPISGHRSVSWYQQTPGQGLQFLFEYFSETQRNKGNFPGRFSGRQFSNSRSEMNVSTLELGDSALYLCASSLSGGSTYEQYFGPGTRLTVT.

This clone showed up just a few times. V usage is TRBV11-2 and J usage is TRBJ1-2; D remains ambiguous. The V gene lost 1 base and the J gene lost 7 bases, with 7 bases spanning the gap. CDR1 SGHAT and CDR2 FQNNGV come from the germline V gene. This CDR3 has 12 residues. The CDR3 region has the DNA TGTGCCAGCAGCTTAGTCGGGGTTGGCTACACCTTC. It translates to CASSLVGVGYTF.

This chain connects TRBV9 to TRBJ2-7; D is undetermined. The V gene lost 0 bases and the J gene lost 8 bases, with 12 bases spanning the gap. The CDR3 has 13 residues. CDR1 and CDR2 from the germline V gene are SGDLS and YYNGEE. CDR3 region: CASSVDSLSQQYF. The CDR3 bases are TGTGCCAGCAGCGTAGATTCTCTTTCCCAGCAGTACTTC.

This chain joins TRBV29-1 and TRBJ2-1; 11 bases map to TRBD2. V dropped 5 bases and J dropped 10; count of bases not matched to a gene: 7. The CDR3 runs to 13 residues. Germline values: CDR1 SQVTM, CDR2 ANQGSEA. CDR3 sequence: CSVLLSGGGEQFF. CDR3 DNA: TGCAGCGTTCTACTTAGCGGGGGGGGCGAGCAGTTCTTC.